Listed below are T cell receptor beta chains from one sample, sequenced in a study of T cell changes during pregnancy in multiple sclerosis. Assay: immunoSEQ multiplex PCR; the TCRdb copy retains only in-frame clones and omits some. This repertoire shows about 84,000 clones, 94% found once; its top ten account for roughly 2.5%. The sample here was peripheral blood, taken in the third trimester of pregnancy. All receptors derive from a female donor with multiple sclerosis, enrolled in a pregnancy study. CDR3s leave out the opening cysteine and the closing phenylalanine or tryptophan. A D gene is named only where the DNA matches it firmly.

TRBJ2-7	-	TRBV5-1	ASSLVAGSSYEQY
TRBJ1-1	-	TRBV30	ASTPLARSTEAF
TRBJ1-5	TRBD1	TRBV15	ATSRARQGNQPQH
TRBJ1-3	-	TRBV9	ASSHLQGNSGNTIY
TRBJ2-7	TRBD2	TRBV7-2	ASSWKTGTSGGRYEQY
TRBJ2-2	-	TRBV6-5	ASSSTGELF
TRBJ2-5	-	TRBV18	ASSPDLGGMHDGLIETQY
TRBJ2-3	-	TRBV10-3	AISENRATDTQY
TRBJ1-5	-	TRBV5-6	ASSLGQGMNQPQH
TRBJ2-2	TRBD1	TRBV5-4	ASSALTGVAGELF
TRBJ2-1	TRBD2	TRBV7-3	ASSSLAGAHNEQF
TRBJ1-2	-	TRBV20-1	SVLGYGYT
TRBJ1-2	-	TRBV4-1	ASSQVGGGPYGYT
TRBJ1-1	-	TRBV7-8	ASSPTNTEAF
TRBJ2-3	-	TRBV1	TSSPQLLAGVSTDTQY
TRBJ2-1	TRBD2	TRBV5-1	ASSGRLAGGTPNEQF
TRBJ1-2	-	TRBV6-6	ASSGRRDSGGYT
TRBJ1-1	TRBD1	TRBV7-8	ASSSPGTENTEAF
TRBJ1-2	-	TRBV6-5	ASSYGNYGYT
TRBJ2-7	-	TRBV18	ASSPGGEQY
TRBJ1-1	-	TRBV7-9	ASSTGQNTEAF
TRBJ1-5	TRBD1	TRBV4-1	ASSQGRGQGAFNQPQH
TRBJ1-5	-	TRBV19	ASTGQGFGSQH
TRBJ1-4	-	TRBV5-6	ASSLAEQSVEKLF
TRBJ2-1	TRBD2	TRBV12-5	ASGFGTSGGNEQF
TRBJ1-2	TRBD1	TRBV5-1	ASRTDRTGSGYT
TRBJ2-1	-	TRBV7-9	ASSTGGPIVDEQF
TRBJ1-2	TRBD1	TRBV5-6	ASSLGSNRGRNYGYT
TRBJ2-7	-	TRBV2	ASSEAGGTAYEQY
TRBJ2-1	TRBD1	TRBV7-6	ASSLEGGSYYNEQF
TRBJ2-3	-	TRBV4-1	ASGDYTDTQY
TRBJ2-7	TRBD2	TRBV7-9	ASNQWTSAPYEQY
TRBJ1-5	TRBD1	TRBV12-5	ASGPGQGNQPQH
TRBJ1-2	TRBD1	TRBV9	ASSRIQGAPYGYT
TRBJ2-2	-	TRBV5-1	ASRSDSLAAGELF
TRBJ2-3	TRBD2	TRBV5-1	ASRQAGGGTDTQY
TRBJ1-6	TRBD1	TRBV6-5	ASSYGTVPSPLH
TRBJ2-5	TRBD1	TRBV19	ASSFGTGLLETQY
TRBJ1-6	-	TRBV2	ASSDTRISSYNSPLH
TRBJ2-6	TRBD1	TRBV28	ASSPTGGGGANVLT
TRBJ1-4	-	TRBV7-3	ASSLSPEVNEKLF
TRBJ1-3	TRBD1	TRBV9	ASSGGDREIGNTIY
TRBJ1-5	TRBD1	TRBV15	ATSEDRGNQPQH
TRBJ2-7	-	TRBV7-8	ASSLAWGPGAYEQY
TRBJ2-1	TRBD2	TRBV9	ASSVGLAEYNEQF
TRBJ1-1	-	TRBV4-1	ASRERVTRNTEAF
TRBJ2-1	-	TRBV7-3	ASSSRRLADSYNEQF
TRBJ1-2	-	TRBV6-5	ASRGTTNYGYT
TRBJ2-2	-	TRBV5-1	ASSLADSYTGELF
TRBJ2-5	TRBD2	TRBV12-5	ASGDPLAGVETQY
TRBJ2-2	TRBD1	TRBV11-3	ASSPDRTNTGELF
TRBJ1-1	-	TRBV6-6	ASKRGQTDTEAF
TRBJ1-4	-	TRBV7-6	ASSPGGGNEKLF
TRBJ1-5	-	TRBV19	ASSIRRQGTGQPQH
TRBJ2-1	TRBD1	TRBV15	ATSSNRGRTSYNEQF
TRBJ1-1	-	TRBV30	AWGRNTEAF
TRBJ2-2	TRBD2	TRBV2	ASRQTSGGPGTGELF
TRBJ1-2	TRBD1	TRBV27	ASSLRARGQYGYT
TRBJ2-7	-	TRBV5-1	ASSLALGFSSYEQY